Shown below are 14 T cell receptor beta chains from a single sample sequenced in a study of blood T cell repertoires in COVID-19. Sequenced by immunoSEQ multiplex PCR; TCRdb stores in-frame clones only, minus some. The sample lists around 100,000 clones, 91% occurring once. Sequencing input: peripheral blood. The source of these receptors is a man in his fifties with active COVID-19.

The CDR3 DNA reads TGTGCCAGCAGCTTATTAGCGGGGGCCTCCTACGAGCAGTACTTC. Amino acids: CASSLLAGASYEQYF. The chain couples TRBV7-7 to TRBJ2-7; TRBD2 agrees at 9 bases. Germline V gives CDR1 SSHAT, CDR2 FNYEAQ (reference sequence). The length of the CDR3 is 15 residues. The V gene end was trimmed by 2 bases and the J gene end by 0 bases; junction bases not matched to a gene: 2.

The CDR3 bases are TGTGCCAGCAGCTCAACCAGGGGTGGCACTGAAGCTTTCTTT. Residues: CASSSTRGGTEAFF. The V gene is TRBV11-3, the J gene TRBJ1-1, with D perhaps matching TRBD1 (6 bases). The CDR3 is made up of 14 amino acids. V lost 4 bases, J lost 4 bases, and 13 bases lay in between. Germline-derived CDR1 and CDR2 are SGHNT and YENEEA.

This chain joins TRBV24-1 and TRBJ2-2, with unresolved D. The germline V and J ends were trimmed by 2 bases and 6 bases, with 9 bases remaining between them. The germline CDR1 and CDR2 sequences are KGHDR and SFDVKD. This CDR3 region has 14 residues. This chain's CDR3 is CATSDSVEAGELFF. As DNA, the CDR3 is TGTGCCACCAGTGATTCGGTTGAGGCCGGGGAGCTGTTTTTT.

The rearrangement uses TRBV25-1 and TRBJ1-3, with D perhaps TRBD1 (6 bases). Trimming took off 3 bases at V and 0 bases at J, with 15 bases between the two ends. CDR3 length: 17 amino acids. CDR1 MGHDK and CDR2 SYGVNS come from the germline V gene. The CDR3 spells CASSDNRVTLSGNTIYF. The CDR3 nucleotides read TGTGCCAGCAGTGATAACAGGGTAACCCTCTCTGGAAACACCATATATTTT. The variable domain in full, with the rest retrieved from reference TRBV25-1 and TRBJ1-3, is EADIYQTPRYLVIGTGKKITLECSQTMGHDKMYWYQQDPGMELHLIHYSYGVNSTEKGDLSSESTVSRIRTEHFPLTLESARPSHTSQYLCASSDNRVTLSGNTIYFGEGSWLTVV.

V gene TRBV18 combines with J gene TRBJ1-1; D not resolved. The CDR3 extends over 13 amino acids. Trimming cost V 7 bases and J 1 base, with 10 bases left between them. Germline V gene data show CDR1 as KGHSH and CDR2 as LQKENI. The CDR3 spells CASLPTPNTEAFF. The CDR3 region has the DNA TGTGCCAGCTTACCGACTCCGAACACTGAAGCTTTCTTT.

The chain recombines TRBV15 with TRBJ2-3; 13 nucleotides agree with TRBD2. The V and J ends lost 5 bases and 2 bases, in that order; junction bases with no gene match: 16. Germline values: CDR1 LNHNV, CDR2 YYDKDF (reference sequence). CDR3 size: 20 residues. CDR3 sequence (DNA): TGTGCCACCAGCGGGGATGGGACTAGCGGGAATCAATTTCCCACAGATACGCAGTATTTT. It is translated as CATSGDGTSGNQFPTDTQYF. The full variable domain, rest sourced from reference TRBV15 and TRBJ2-3, is DAMVIQNPRYQVTQFGKPVTLSCSQTLNHNVMYWYQQKSSQAPKLLFHYYDKDFNNEADTPDNFQSRRPNTSFCFLDIRSPGLGDTAMYLCATSGDGTSGNQFPTDTQYFGPGTRLTVL.

This chain uses TRBV29-1 with TRBJ1-1, with 8 positions matching TRBD1. Per germline, CDR1 SQVTM and CDR2 ANQGSEA. This CDR3 is built from 13 residues. The J segment lost 4 bases and the V segment lost 7 bases, leaving 8 bases of the junction unmatched. The CDR3 loop is CSGGMDRATEAFF. The CDR3 DNA reads TGCAGCGGCGGAATGGACAGGGCCACTGAAGCTTTCTTT.

The rearrangement uses TRBV6-5 and TRBJ2-7; 8 nucleotides agree with TRBD1. The CDR3 runs 13 residues. Per germline, CDR1 MNHEY and CDR2 SVGAGI. The J segment lost 2 bases and the V segment lost 7 bases, leaving 4 bases of the junction unmatched. In DNA, the CDR3 is TGTGCCAGCAAGTCGGGACAGGCCTACGAGCAGTACGTC. Protein sequence: CASKSGQAYEQYV.

The chain joins TRBV19 to TRBJ2-2, with 8 nucleotides matching TRBD1. Germline V gene lookup returns CDR1 LNHDA and CDR2 SQIVND (reference sequence). The CDR3 loop spans 15 amino acids. V dropped 4 bases and J dropped 5; count of bases not matched to a gene: 6. The CDR3 bases are TGTGCCAGTAGTAGAGGACAGGGCAGAACCGGGGAGCTGTTTTTT. It translates to CASSRGQGRTGELFF.

This rearrangement joins TRBV19 to TRBJ2-1; 9 bases are shared with TRBD1. The V and J ends lost 5 bases and 4 bases, in that order; junction bases with no gene match: 9. CDR3 length: 16 residues. Germline V CDR1 and CDR2: LNHDA, SQIVND (reference sequence). The CDR3 DNA sequence: TGTGCCAGTAGTCTGGGACAGGGAACCCTTTACAATGAGCAGTTCTTC. This encodes CASSLGQGTLYNEQFF.

CDR3 loop: CASSDPGLLAAFF. For the CDR3, the DNA is TGCGCCAGCAGTGACCCAGGTTTACTGGCGGCTTTCTTT. The chain joins TRBV10-1 to TRBJ1-1; D call uncertain. V shed 3 bases and J shed 11 bases, with 16 bases lying between them. Germline V gives CDR1 WNHNN, CDR2 SYGVQD (reference sequence). The CDR3 length is 13 residues.

The CDR3 region is CASSPGQRDNEQYF. The CDR3 coding sequence is TGTGCCAGCAGCCCCGGACAGAGGGACAACGAGCAGTACTTC. The rearrangement uses TRBV5-4 and TRBJ2-7; a possible D gene is TRBD1 (6 bases). The length of the CDR3 is 14 residues. With 4 bases removed from V and 5 bases from J, the gap between germline ends came to 16 bases. Germline V CDR1 and CDR2: SGHNT, YYREEE (reference sequence).

This rearrangement joins TRBV5-4 to TRBJ2-5; 7 bases are a match to TRBD1. V lost 4 bases and J lost 1; bases outside the gene matches: 4. The germline V gene encodes CDR1 SGHNT and CDR2 YYREEE (reference sequence). The length of the CDR3 is 14 residues. The CDR3 sequence is CASSNWDSQETQYF. CDR3 in DNA: TGTGCCAGCAGCAACTGGGACAGCCAAGAGACCCAGTACTTC.

The chain combines TRBV5-1 with TRBJ2-6, with 7 bases matching TRBD1. V was clipped by 4 bases and J by 0 bases; unmatched bases: 10. The CDR3 loop spans 18 amino acids. Germline V gene lookup returns CDR1 SGHRS and CDR2 YFSETQ. The CDR3 nucleotides are TGCGCCAGCAGCCCTACGGACAGGTCCCGCTCTGGGGCCAACGTCCTGACTTTC. It encodes CASSPTDRSRSGANVLTF.